The 6 T cell receptor beta chains presented below share a single source sample, sequenced in a study of cytomegalovirus exposure and HLA in healthy donors. PCR employed 60 Vbeta and 13 Jbeta primers. Measured with immunoSEQ multiplex PCR; TCRdb has only the in-frame clones, and not every one. The repertoire holds 85,000 to 120,000 clones, with 70% to 80% as singletons. The source material was PBMCs. These receptors originate from a male donor in good health and CMV-seropositive.

This rearrangement joins TRBV5-1 to TRBJ2-3, with a possible D match to TRBD2 (6 bases). Germline CDR1 SGHRS, CDR2 YFSETQ. Trimming removed 2 bases from V and 1 base from J, with 14 bases in between. This CDR3 spans 16 amino acids. CDR3 sequence reads: CASSFRIGTGTDTQYF. The CDR3 DNA follows: TGCGCCAGCAGCTTTAGGATCGGGACTGGCACAGATACGCAGTATTTT.

J is TRBJ1-1 and V is TRBV29-1, with D perhaps matching TRBD1 (6 bases). Germline lookup yields CDR1 SQVTM and CDR2 ANQGSEA. V was pared by 6 bases and J by 3 bases, with 11 bases between. There are 12 residues in the CDR3. CDR3 sequence: CSVKQGYTEAFF. Written as DNA, the CDR3 is TGCAGCGTCAAACAGGGATACACTGAAGCTTTCTTT. Full variable domain (outside the CDR3, taken from reference TRBV29-1 and TRBJ1-1): SAVISQKPSRDICQRGTSLTIQCQVDSQVTMMFWYRQQPGQSLTLIATANQGSEATYESGFVIDKFPISRPNLTFSTLTVSNMSPEDSSIYLCSVKQGYTEAFFGQGTRLTVV.

The chain links TRBV15 to TRBJ2-2; a possible D gene is TRBD2 (5 bases). This CDR3 region has 16 residues. Deletions cut 3 bases from V and 2 bases from J, with 13 bases between. Germline CDR1 reads LNHNV; CDR2 reads YYDKDF (reference sequence). The CDR3 DNA sequence: TGTGCCACCAGCAGGGGCCTTAGCGCCAACACCGGGGAGCTGTTTTTT. Amino acid sequence: CATSRGLSANTGELFF.

This clone was found once. This sequence joins TRBV6-1 and TRBJ1-5; D is uncertain. Trimming removed 10 bases at V and 3 bases at J, with 19 bases between. This CDR3 contains 15 residues. From germline, CDR1 is MNHNS and CDR2 SASEGT. DNA of the CDR3: TGTGCCACCAGAATGAACACCGCTTCCAATCAGCCCCAGCATTTT. Its translation is CATRMNTASNQPQHF.

The rearrangement uses TRBV19 and TRBJ2-7, with 8 positions matching TRBD1. Germline lookup yields CDR1 LNHDA and CDR2 SQIVND (reference sequence). This CDR3 has 14 residues. The trim removed 5 bases at V and 6 bases at J, leaving 9 bases unmatched. The CDR3 DNA is TGTGCCAGTAGTTTACGGACAGGGACTGGCGAGCAGTACTTC. This sequence encodes CASSLRTGTGEQYF.

In this sample, this clone turned up once. V usage is TRBV27 and J usage is TRBJ2-2; the match to TRBD2 covers 11 bases. Germline V gene data show CDR1 as MNHEY and CDR2 as SMNVEV (reference sequence). The CDR3 is 15 amino acids. The ends lost 6 bases at V and 7 bases at J; junction bases unmatched: 7. CDR3 nucleotide sequence: TGTGCCAGCAGCCCACTAGCGGGAGCAGTCGGGGAGCTGTTTTTT. It translates to CASSPLAGAVGELFF.